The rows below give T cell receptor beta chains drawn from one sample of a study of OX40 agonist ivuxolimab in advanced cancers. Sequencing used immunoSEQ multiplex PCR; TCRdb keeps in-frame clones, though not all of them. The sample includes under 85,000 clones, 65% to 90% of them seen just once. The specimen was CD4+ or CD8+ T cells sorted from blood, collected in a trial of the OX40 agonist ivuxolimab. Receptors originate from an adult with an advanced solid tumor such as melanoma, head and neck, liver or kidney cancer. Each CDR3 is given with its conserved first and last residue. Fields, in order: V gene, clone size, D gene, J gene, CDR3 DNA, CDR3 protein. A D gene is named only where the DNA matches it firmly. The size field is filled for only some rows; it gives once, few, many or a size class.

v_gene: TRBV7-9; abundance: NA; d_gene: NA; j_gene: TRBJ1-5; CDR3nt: TGTGCCAGCAGCCACGATAATAGCAATCAGCCCCAGCATTTT; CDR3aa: CASSHDNSNQPQHF
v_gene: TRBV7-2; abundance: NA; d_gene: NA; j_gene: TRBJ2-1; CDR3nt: TGTGCCAGCAGCTTAGCTACAGGGTTAGGGAAAGTCTACAATGAGCAGTTCTTC; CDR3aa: CASSLATGLGKVYNEQFF
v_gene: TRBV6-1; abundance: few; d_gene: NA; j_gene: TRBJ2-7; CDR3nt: TGTGCCAGCAGTGAAGCGCTAGCCAGGTACGAGCAGTACTTC; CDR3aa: CASSEALARYEQYF
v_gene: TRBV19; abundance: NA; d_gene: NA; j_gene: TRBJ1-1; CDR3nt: TGTGCCAGTAGTGTTTCTGGGTCGGTCACTGAAGCTTTCTTT; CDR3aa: CASSVSGSVTEAFF
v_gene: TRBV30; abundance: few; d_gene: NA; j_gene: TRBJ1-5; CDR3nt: TGTGCCTGGAGTGTTTTGGGGACACCGAATCAGCCCCAGCATTTT; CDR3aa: CAWSVLGTPNQPQHF
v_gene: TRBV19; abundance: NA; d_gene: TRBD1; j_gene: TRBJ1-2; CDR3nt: TGTGCCAGTAGCGGACAGGGAGCTAACTATGGCTACACCTTC; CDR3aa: CASSGQGANYGYTF
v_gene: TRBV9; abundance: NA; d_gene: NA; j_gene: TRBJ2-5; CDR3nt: TGTGCCAGCAGCGTAGACTATGAAGAGACCCAGTACTTC; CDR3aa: CASSVDYEETQYF
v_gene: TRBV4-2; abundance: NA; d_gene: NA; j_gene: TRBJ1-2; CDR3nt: TGTGCCAGCAGCCAGGCGTTCCCACAGGATAACTATGGCTACACCTTC; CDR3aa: CASSQAFPQDNYGYTF
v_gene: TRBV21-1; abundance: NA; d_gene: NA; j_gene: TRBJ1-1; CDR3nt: TGTGCCAGCAGCAAAGGGGACAGGGGGGACACTGAAGCTTTCTTT; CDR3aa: CASSKGDRGDTEAFF
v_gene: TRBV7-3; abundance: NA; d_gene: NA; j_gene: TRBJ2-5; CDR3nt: TGTGCCAGCAGCTTGACTAACGGACGGGGAGAGACCCAGTACTTC; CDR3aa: CASSLTNGRGETQYF
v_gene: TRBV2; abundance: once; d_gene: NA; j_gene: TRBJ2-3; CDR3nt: TGTGCCAGACCCCTGTCGGGTAAGTATTTT; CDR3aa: CARPLSGKYF
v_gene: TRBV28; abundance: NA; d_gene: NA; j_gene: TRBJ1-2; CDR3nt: TGTGCCAGCAGTTCTATGGGACCGGATGGCTACACCTTC; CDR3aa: CASSSMGPDGYTF
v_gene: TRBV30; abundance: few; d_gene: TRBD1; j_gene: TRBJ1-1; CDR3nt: TGTGCCTGGAGTGTACAGGGGTTATTATTGAACACTGAAGCTTTCTTT; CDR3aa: CAWSVQGLLLNTEAFF
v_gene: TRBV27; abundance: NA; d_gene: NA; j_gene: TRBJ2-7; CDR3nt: TGTGCCAGCACCCCGAGGGGGGTCCTTCCCTACGAGCAGTACTTC; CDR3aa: CASTPRGVLPYEQYF
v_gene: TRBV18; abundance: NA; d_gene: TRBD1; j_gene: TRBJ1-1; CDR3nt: TGTGCCAGCTCACCACGATTAGGTGGACAGGGGGAGAACACTGAAGCTTTCTTT; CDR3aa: CASSPRLGGQGENTEAFF
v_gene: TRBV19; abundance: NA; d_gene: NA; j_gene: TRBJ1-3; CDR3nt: TGTGCCAGTAGTATCGTCAGCCTCTCTGGAAACACCATATATTTT; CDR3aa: CASSIVSLSGNTIYF
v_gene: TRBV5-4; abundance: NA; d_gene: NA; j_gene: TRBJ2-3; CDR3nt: TGTGCCAGCAGCTTGGCCGGCCTCAGCACAGATACGCAGTATTTT; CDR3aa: CASSLAGLSTDTQYF
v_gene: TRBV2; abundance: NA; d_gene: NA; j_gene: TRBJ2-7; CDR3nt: TGTGCCAGCAGTGGGCAAAGGGCCTACGAGCAGTACTTC; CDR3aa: CASSGQRAYEQYF
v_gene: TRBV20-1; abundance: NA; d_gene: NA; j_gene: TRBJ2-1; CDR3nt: TGCAGCGCCCCCCGAGCGGATGAGCAGTTCTTC; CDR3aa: CSAPRADEQFF
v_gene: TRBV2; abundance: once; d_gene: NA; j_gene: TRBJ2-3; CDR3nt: TGTGCCAGCAGTGGTACAGGAAGATACAGCACAGATACGCAGTATTTT; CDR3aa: CASSGTGRYSTDTQYF
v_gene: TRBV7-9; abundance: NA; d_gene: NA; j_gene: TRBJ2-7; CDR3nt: TGTGCCAGCAGCTTAGCGGGCAGGGGAATTGAGCAGTACTTC; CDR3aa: CASSLAGRGIEQYF
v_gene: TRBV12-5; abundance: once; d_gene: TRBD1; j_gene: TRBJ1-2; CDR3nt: TGTGCTAGTGGTTTGGTCCTGGGACAGGGCCCCTATGGCTACACCTTC; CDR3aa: CASGLVLGQGPYGYTF
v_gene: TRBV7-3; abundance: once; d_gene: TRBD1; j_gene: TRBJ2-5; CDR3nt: TGTGCCAGCAGCCAAAGGACAGGGGCAGAGACCCAGTACTTC; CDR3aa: CASSQRTGAETQYF
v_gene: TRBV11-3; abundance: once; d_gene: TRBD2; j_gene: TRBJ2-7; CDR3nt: TGTGCCAGCAGCTTTTCCGGGAGGGCCCTCGACGAGCAGTACTTC; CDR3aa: CASSFSGRALDEQYF
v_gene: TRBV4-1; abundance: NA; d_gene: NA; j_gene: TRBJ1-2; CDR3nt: TGCGCCAGCAGCCAAGATTCCGGGACTAGGTCGGGCTACACCTTC; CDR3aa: CASSQDSGTRSGYTF
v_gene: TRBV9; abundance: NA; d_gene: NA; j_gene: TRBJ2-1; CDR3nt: TGTGCCAGCAGCGTAGCTCTCGAGCGGATAGCCTACAATGAGCAGTTCTTC; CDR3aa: CASSVALERIAYNEQFF
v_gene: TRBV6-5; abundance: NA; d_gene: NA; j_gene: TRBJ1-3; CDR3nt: TGTGCCAGCAGCCGGACCTTTTCTGGAAACACCATATATTTT; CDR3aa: CASSRTFSGNTIYF
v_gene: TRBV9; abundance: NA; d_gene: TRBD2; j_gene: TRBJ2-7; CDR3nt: TGTGCCAGCAGCGTAGCTAGCGGGGGGCCGCAGCAGTACTTC; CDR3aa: CASSVASGGPQQYF
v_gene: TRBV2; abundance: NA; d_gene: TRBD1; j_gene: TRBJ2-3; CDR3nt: TGTGCCAGCAGTGTGGACAGGGGGCGAGATACGCAGTATTTT; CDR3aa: CASSVDRGRDTQYF
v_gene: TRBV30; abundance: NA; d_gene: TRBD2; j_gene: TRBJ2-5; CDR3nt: TGTGCCTGGAGTATCGCACTAGCGGGGGAGACCCAGTACTTC; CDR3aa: CAWSIALAGETQYF
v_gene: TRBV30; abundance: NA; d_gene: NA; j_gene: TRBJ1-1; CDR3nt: TGTGCCTGGAGTGTCAGGGCCTGGGGGACTGAAGCTTTCTTT; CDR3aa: CAWSVRAWGTEAFF
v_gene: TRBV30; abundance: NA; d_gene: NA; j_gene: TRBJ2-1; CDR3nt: TGTGCCTGGACCCGGAGGGCCGGTGAGCAGTTCTTC; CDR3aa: CAWTRRAGEQFF
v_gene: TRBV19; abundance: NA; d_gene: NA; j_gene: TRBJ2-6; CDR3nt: TGTGCCAGTAGGCGCGACAACTCTGGGGCCAACGTCCTGACTTTC; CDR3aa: CASRRDNSGANVLTF
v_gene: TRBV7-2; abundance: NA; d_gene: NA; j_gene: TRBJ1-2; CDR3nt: TGTGCCAGCAGCTATAGCGACACCCAAGGCTACACCTTC; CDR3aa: CASSYSDTQGYTF
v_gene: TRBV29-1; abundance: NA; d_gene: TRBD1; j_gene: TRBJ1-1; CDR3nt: TGCAGCGGCGACAGGGGGCTTGGAACTGAAGCTTTCTTT; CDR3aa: CSGDRGLGTEAFF
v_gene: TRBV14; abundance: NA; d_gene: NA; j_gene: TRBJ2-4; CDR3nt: TGTGCCAGCAGCCCCACAGCAGGGGCAGGGTCCCGGAACATTCAGTACTTC; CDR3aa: CASSPTAGAGSRNIQYF
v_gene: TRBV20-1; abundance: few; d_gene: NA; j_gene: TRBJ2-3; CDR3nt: TGCAGTGCCAGGATAACAGATACGCAGTATTTT; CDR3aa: CSARITDTQYF
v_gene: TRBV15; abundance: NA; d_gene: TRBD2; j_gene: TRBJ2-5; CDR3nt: TGTGCCACCAGCAGAGTAGGGAGCGGGAGGGCTCAAGAGACCCAGTACTTC; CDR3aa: CATSRVGSGRAQETQYF
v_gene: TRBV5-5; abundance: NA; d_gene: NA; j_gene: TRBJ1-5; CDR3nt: TGTGCCAGCAGCTTGTCCTCGACAGTAAGCAATCAGCCCCAGCATTTT; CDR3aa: CASSLSSTVSNQPQHF
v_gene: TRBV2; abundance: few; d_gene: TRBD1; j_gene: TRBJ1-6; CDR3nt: TGTGCCAGCAGCTGGGACAGAAATTCACCCCTCCACTTT; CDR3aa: CASSWDRNSPLHF
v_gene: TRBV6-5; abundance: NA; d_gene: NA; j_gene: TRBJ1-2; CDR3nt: TGTGCCAGCAGCCGAACGGGGGTTCGCTATGGCTACACCTTC; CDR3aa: CASSRTGVRYGYTF
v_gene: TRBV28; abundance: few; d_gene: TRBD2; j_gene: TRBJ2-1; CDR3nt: TGTGCCAGCAGTCCTCCGGGACTAGCGTTGGGATACAATGAGCAGTTCTTC; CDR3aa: CASSPPGLALGYNEQFF
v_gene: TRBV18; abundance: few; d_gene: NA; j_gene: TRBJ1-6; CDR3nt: TGTGCCAGCTCACCGATACACAGGGTTGCACCCCTCCACTTT; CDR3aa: CASSPIHRVAPLHF
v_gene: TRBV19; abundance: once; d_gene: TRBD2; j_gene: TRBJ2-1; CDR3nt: TGTGCCAGTAGTCAGCGGGGTTACAATGAGCAGTTCTTC; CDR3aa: CASSQRGYNEQFF
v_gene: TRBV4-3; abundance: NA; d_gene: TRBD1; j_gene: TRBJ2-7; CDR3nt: TGCGCCAGCAGCCAAGTGGGGCAGGGGGCCTACGAGCAGTACTTC; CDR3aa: CASSQVGQGAYEQYF
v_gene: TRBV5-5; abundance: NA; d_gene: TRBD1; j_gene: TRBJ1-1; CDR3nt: TGTGCCAGCAGTTACAGGGGCGACAAGCCTATGAACACTGAAGCTTTCTTT; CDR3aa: CASSYRGDKPMNTEAFF
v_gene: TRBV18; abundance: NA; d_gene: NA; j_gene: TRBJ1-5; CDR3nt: TGTGCCAGCTCACCGATAGGGGATCAGCCCCAGCATTTT; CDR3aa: CASSPIGDQPQHF
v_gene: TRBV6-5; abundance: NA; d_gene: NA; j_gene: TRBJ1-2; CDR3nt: TGTGCCAGCAGTTATGTGGGACGGACCTATGGCTACACCTTC; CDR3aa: CASSYVGRTYGYTF